This TCR beta chain was documented in a study of CD8 T cells in Susac syndrome. RNA in amounts of about 0.5 to 1 ug was reverse transcribed with random hexamers. Using its own MiXCR run on the immunoSEQ multiplex PCR reads, TCRdb lists one record per CDR3 protein. The top ten clones hold approximately 0.11% of a sample with about 300,000 distinct CDR3 sequences, approximately 85% of them seen once. The CDR3 contains 14 residues. V lost 1 base, J lost 1 base, and 7 bases lay in between. Germline CDR1 and CDR2: MGHRA and YSYEKL. The material sequenced was CD8+ T cells from PBMCs. The source of this sequence is a human donor with multiple sclerosis. V usage is TRBV4-1 and J usage is TRBJ1-1, with D perhaps TRBD1 (6 bases). The CDR3 reads CASSQVQGNTEAFF. CDR3 nucleotides: TGCGCCAGCAGCCAAGTACAGGGGAACACTGAAGCTTTCTTT.